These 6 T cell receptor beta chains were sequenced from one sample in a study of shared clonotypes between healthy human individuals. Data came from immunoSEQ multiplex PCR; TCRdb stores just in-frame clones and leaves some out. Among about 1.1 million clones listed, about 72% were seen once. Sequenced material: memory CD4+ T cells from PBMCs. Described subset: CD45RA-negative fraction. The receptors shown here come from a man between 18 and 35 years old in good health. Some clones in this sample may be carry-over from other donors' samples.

In DNA, the CDR3 is TGTGCCTGGAGTCCTCGGACTAGCGGGAGGGTGGCCCAGTACTTC. It yields the protein CAWSPRTSGRVAQYF. The chain couples TRBV30 to TRBJ2-5, with TRBD2 matching 15 bases. With 2 bases clipped from V and 9 bases from J, the junction kept 7 bases outside the gene matches. Germline V gives CDR1 GTSNPN, CDR2 SVGIG (reference sequence). This CDR3 region has 15 residues.

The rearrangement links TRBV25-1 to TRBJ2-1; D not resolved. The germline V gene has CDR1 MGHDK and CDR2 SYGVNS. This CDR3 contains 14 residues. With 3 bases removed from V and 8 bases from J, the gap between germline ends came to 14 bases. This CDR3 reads CASSDPTGADEQFF. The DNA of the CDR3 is TGTGCCAGCAGTGATCCTACGGGCGCGGATGAGCAGTTCTTC.

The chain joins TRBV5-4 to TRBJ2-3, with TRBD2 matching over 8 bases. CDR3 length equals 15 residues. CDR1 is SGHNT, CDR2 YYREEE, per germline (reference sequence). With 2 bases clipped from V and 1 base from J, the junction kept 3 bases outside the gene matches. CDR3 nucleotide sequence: TGTGCCAGCAGCTTTAGCGGGACACGCACAGATACGCAGTATTTT. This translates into CASSFSGTRTDTQYF.

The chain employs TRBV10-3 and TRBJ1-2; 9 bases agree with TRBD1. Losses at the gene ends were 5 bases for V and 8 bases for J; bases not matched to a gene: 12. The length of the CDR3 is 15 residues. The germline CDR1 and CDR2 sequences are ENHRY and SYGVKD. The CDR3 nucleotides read TGTGCCATCAGTAAACCGGGACAGGGCCCCGGGGGCTACACCTTC. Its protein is CAISKPGQGPGGYTF.

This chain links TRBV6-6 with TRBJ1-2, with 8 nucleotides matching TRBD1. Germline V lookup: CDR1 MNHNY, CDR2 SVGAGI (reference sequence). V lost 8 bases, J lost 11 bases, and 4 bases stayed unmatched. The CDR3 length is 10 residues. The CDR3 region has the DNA TGTGCCAGCGGGGACAGGTCGTACACCTTC. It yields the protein CASGDRSYTF.

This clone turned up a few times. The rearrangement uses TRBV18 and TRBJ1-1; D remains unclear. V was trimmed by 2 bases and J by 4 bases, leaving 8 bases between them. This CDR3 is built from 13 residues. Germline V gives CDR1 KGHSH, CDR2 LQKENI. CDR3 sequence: CASSPYAATEAFF. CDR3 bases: TGTGCCAGCTCACCATATGCCGCCACTGAAGCTTTCTTT.